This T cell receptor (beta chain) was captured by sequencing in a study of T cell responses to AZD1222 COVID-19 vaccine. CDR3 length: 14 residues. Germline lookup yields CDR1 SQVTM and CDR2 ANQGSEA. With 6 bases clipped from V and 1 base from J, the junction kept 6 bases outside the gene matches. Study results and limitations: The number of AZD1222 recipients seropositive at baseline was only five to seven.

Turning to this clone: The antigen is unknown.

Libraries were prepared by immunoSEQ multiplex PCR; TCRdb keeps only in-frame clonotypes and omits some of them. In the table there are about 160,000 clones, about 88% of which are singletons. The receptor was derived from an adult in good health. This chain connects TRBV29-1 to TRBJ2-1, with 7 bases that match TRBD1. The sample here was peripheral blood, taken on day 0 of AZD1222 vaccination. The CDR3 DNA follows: TGCAGCGTAAGACAGGGCCCTTCCTACAATGAGCAGTTCTTC. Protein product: CSVRQGPSYNEQFF.